The T cell receptor (beta chain) under discussion was sequenced for a study of blood T cell repertoires in COVID-19 (dated by TCRdb to 2019 to 2021). In the study overall: Collaborator samples came from the United States, Italy and Spain and covered acute and convalescent phases of COVID-19. The samples were drawn from the first 160 participants of the ongoing ImmuneRACE study and from 950 to 1,500 subjects provided by 6 global collaborators. Where available, HLA class I and class II types were obtained from metadata supplied by the sample provider rather than from assay-based typing. The sample metadata nearly always contained a de-identified subject ID, COVID-19 status, age in years and sex. Deeply sampled blood TCRbeta repertoires from subjects exposed to, actively infected with, or recovered from COVID-19 were included in the dataset. The repertoires were released in a freely available public database meant as a resource for research on the immune response to SARS-CoV-2. The prospective study material was composed of cDNA or gDNA derived from T cells, B-cell-depleted T cells, or PBMCs.

Collaborating institutions collected whole blood in K2EDTA tubes following their own protocols. Collaborator samples were shipped for TCRbeta analysis as frozen whole blood, isolated PBMCs, or DNA extracted from either sample type. CDR1 GTSNPN and CDR2 SVGIG were looked up in the germline V gene (reference sequence). The junction shows trimming of 1 base on V and 8 bases on J, and the gene matches do not reach 2 bases of it. There are 13 amino acids in the CDR3, from cysteine to phenylalanine inclusive. The kept DNA is CDR3 alone, 39 bases in frame from the first base. Study-wide conclusions, independent of this receptor: The amount of clinical and demographic metadata varied by source and participant and was provided uncurated.

As to this clone: No cognate antigen has been identified for it. Base quality data are lacking; no much larger clone is found one base away.

The immunoSEQ Assay, a bias-controlled multiplex PCR, was used to amplify TCRbeta CDR3 regions from genomic DNA. Regarding the original processing steps: Within the assay, amplification of reference gene primers was used to estimate how many nucleated cells each sample contained. To quantify the absolute abundance of each unique TCRbeta CDR3 rearrangement, sequence reads were collapsed and filtered. For each sample, productive Simpson clonality was calculated as the square root of Simpson's diversity index over productive rearrangements. TCRdb took this table from immuneACCESS and kept in-frame rearrangements with V and J called. Such tables lack part of the clones; where checked against another copy, unresolved V genes explain under half of the gap, and the rest is unexplained. V, J and clone size were drawn from that table, and D and trimming were deduced from the DNA. The sample includes about 150,000 clones, with around 88% observed a single time. Jointly, the top ten make up more than 5% of the sample.

The material sequenced was peripheral blood. The receptor was derived from a human donor in a cohort sampled during active COVID-19. The receptor chain draws on TRBV30 and TRBJ2-1; TRBD1 matches 10 bases in the middle. The CDR3 region has the sequence CAWSEGTGDEQFF. The base sequence is TGTGCCTGGAGTGAGGGGACAGGGGATGAGCAGTTCTTC. Reference TRBV30 and TRBJ2-1 proteins supply the regions before and after the CDR3; the full variable domain is: SQTIHQWPATLVQPVGSPLSLECTVEGTSNPNLYWYRQAAGRGLQLLFYSVGIGQISSEVPQNLSASRPQDRQFILSSKKLLLSDSGFYLCAWSEGTGDEQFFGPGTRLTVL.